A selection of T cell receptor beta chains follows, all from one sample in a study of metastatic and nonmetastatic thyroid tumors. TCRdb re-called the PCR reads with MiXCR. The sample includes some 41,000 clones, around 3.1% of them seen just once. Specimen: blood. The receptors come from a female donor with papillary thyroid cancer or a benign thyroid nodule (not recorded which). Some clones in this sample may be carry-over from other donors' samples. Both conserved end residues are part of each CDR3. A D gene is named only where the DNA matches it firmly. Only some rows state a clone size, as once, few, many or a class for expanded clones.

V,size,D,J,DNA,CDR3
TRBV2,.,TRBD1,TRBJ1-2,TGTGCCAGTACACAGGGGTGGTATGGCTACACCTTC,CASTQGWYGYTF
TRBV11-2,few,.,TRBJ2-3,TGTGCCAGCAGCTTAGACAGGGCTGGGGCCACAGATACGCAGTATTTT,CASSLDRAGATDTQYF
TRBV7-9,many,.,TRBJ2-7,TGTGCCAGCAGCTTAACAGGGAACGAGCAGTACTTC,CASSLTGNEQYF
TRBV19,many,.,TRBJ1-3,TGTGCCAGTAGGGAATATGGACAGAGCTCTGGAAACACCATATATTTT,CASREYGQSSGNTIYF
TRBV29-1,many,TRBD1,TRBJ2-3,TGCAGCATCGGACAGGGGTCCACAGATACGCAGTATTTT,CSIGQGSTDTQYF
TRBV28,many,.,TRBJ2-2,TGTGCCAGCAGTCCCCTGACAGACAGCAACCCCGGCACCGGGGAGCTGTTTTTT,CASSPLTDSNPGTGELFF
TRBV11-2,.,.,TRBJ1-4,TGTGCCAGCAGCCCCACCCCGGGGCAGGGACGGGAAAAACTGTTTTTT,CASSPTPGQGREKLFF
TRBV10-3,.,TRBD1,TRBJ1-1,TGTGCCATCAGGGGGCTAGACAGGGGCGGCACTGAAGCTTTCTTT,CAIRGLDRGGTEAFF
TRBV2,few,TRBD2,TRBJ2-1,TGTGCCAGCAGGCTAGCGGAGCGCTACAATGAGCAGTTCTTC,CASRLAERYNEQFF
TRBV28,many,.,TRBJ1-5,TGTGCCAGCAATTGGGGAGGCAATCAGCCCCAGCATTTT,CASNWGGNQPQHF
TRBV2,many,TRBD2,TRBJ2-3,TGTGCCAGCAGAGTCGGACTAGCGGGAGGGGGGGGCACAGATACGCAGTATTTT,CASRVGLAGGGGTDTQYF
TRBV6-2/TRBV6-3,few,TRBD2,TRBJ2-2,TGTGCCAGCAACTCCGGTACTAGCGATCACGGGGAGCTGTTTTTT,CASNSGTSDHGELFF
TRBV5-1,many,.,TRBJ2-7,TGCGCCAGCAGCTTGGAATGGGGACCCACCTACGAGCAGTACTTC,CASSLEWGPTYEQYF
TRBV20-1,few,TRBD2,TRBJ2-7,TGCAGTGCTAGAGACTCGACTAGCGGGAGGTACGAGCAGTACTTC,CSARDSTSGRYEQYF
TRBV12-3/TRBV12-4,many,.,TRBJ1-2,TGTGCCAGCAGCCTTTCGGGAAACTATGGCTACACCTTC,CASSLSGNYGYTF
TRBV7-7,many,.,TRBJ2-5,TGTGCTAGCAGCCGAGGGTTGCGAGAGACCCAGTACTTC,CASSRGLRETQYF
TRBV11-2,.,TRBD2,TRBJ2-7,TGTGCCAGCAGCTTAGGGACTAGCGGAACCTACGAGCAGTACTTC,CASSLGTSGTYEQYF
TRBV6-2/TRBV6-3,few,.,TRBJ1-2,TGTGCCAGCAGTTTAGGGGGGGGAACTAATGGCTACACCTTC,CASSLGGGTNGYTF
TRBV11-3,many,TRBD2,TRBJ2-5,TGTGCCAGCAGGGGTCGACTAGCCGGAGAGACCCAGTACTTC,CASRGRLAGETQYF
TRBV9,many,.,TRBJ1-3,TGTGCCAGCAGCGTAGGCCGAAGCTCTGGAAACACCATATATTTT,CASSVGRSSGNTIYF
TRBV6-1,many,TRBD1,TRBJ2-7,TGTGCCAGCAGCTCTCTGGGGGGGACAGGGACGTCCTACGAGCAGTACTTC,CASSSLGGTGTSYEQYF
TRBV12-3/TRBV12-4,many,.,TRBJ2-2,TGTGCCAGCAGTTTAAGGCTAAGGGGGGGGGAGCTGTTTTTT,CASSLRLRGGELFF